This T cell receptor beta chain was retrieved from a study of T cell responses to AZD1222 COVID-19 vaccine. Generated by immunoSEQ multiplex PCR, the TCRdb table keeps only in-frame clones and is missing some. The sample contains about 93,000 clones, under 90% of which appear only once. Study-wide results and caveats: Donors skewed white British and female; clonal diversity was possibly underestimated.

This clone was seen a handful of times. Its antigen is unknown. CDR1 MGHDK and CDR2 SYGVNS come from the germline V gene. The CDR3 spans 15 residues. V lost 8 bases, J lost 3 bases, and 7 bases stayed unmatched. This chain connects TRBV25-1 to TRBJ2-1; 10 bases are shared with TRBD1. This clonotype originated in an adult in good health. Sequencing used peripheral blood, obtained on day 0 of MenACWY control vaccination. This chain's CDR3 is CASESGTGVYNEQFF. CDR3 sequence (DNA): TGTGCCAGCGAATCCGGGACAGGGGTCTACAATGAGCAGTTCTTC.